The 4 T cell receptor beta chains in this list originate from one sample, sequenced in a study of T cell responses to AZD1222 COVID-19 vaccine. TCRdb keeps only in-frame clones here, not all; method: immunoSEQ multiplex PCR. The table has 120,000 or so clones, less than 95% seen once. Sequencing used peripheral blood, obtained on day 0 of MenACWY control vaccination. All receptors derive from an adult in good health.

This clone was seen only once. The chain combines TRBV20-1 with TRBJ2-3; D ambiguous. V was pared by 3 bases and J by 3 bases, with 10 bases between. The germline V gene has CDR1 DFQATT and CDR2 SNEGSKA (reference sequence). The CDR3 is made up of 13 amino acids. The CDR3 nucleotides read TGCAGTGCTAGTCCGTGGGAAACAGATACGCAGTATTTT. The encoded protein is CSASPWETDTQYF.

This clone was seen a few times. The rearrangement uses TRBV7-3 and TRBJ2-7; 8 bases are a match to TRBD1. This CDR3 has 15 amino acids. The germline CDR1 and CDR2 sequences are SGHTA and FQGTGA. J gave up 5 bases and V 6 bases, and 12 bases lay outside the gene matches. In DNA, the CDR3 is TGTGCCAGCAGATCGATCCAGGGGGCGTCTGACGAGCAGTACTTC. Residues: CASRSIQGASDEQYF.

This sequence joins TRBV5-1 and TRBJ2-3; D gene uncertain. V was cut by 0 bases and J by 4 bases, with 9 bases left in between. This CDR3 has 14 amino acids. Germline V lookup: CDR1 SGHRS, CDR2 YFSETQ. CDR3 amino acids: CASSLGRTSDTQYF. CDR3 nucleotide sequence: TGCGCCAGCAGCTTGGGCCGAACTTCAGATACGCAGTATTTT.

The genes are TRBV7-6 and TRBJ2-2, with 13 bases that match TRBD2. The CDR3 loop spans 18 amino acids. With V trimmed by 5 bases and J by 0 bases, 6 bases remained unmatched. Germline-derived CDR1 and CDR2 are SGHVS and FNYEAQ. In nucleotides, the CDR3 is TGTGCCAGCAGCCCCAGACTAGCGGGGGGAACGAACACCGGGGAGCTGTTTTTT. Residues: CASSPRLAGGTNTGELFF.